One and the same sample provided the 23 T cell receptor beta chains below, sequenced in a study of T-cell reconstitution after alpha-beta-depleted transplantation in children. Unique molecular identifiers tagged the TCRbeta library. Using its own MiXCR run on the PCR reads, TCRdb lists one record per CDR3 protein. The sample carries about 31,000 distinct CDR3 sequences, roughly 6.5% recorded once. No antigen has been assigned to these receptors. Study outcomes and limitations: About two months after transplant, alpha-beta T cells reportedly came from several hundred expanded graft clones.

Source: peripheral blood, taken 60 days after TCRalphabeta/CD19-depleted stem cell transplant. The receptors were sampled from a child less than two years old who had a stem cell transplant for acute myeloid leukemia, so the T cells may come from the graft donor.

This clonotype was detected ten times or more. The gene calls are TRBV29-1 and TRBJ2-7, with TRBD2 matching 9 bases. The germline V gene has CDR1 SQVTM and CDR2 ANQGSEA. Unmatched junction bases numbered 9, after V lost 5 bases and J lost 7 bases. The CDR3 has 13 amino acids. The CDR3 DNA reads as TGCAGCGTTTTGCTAGCGGGGCCTCCAGAGCAGTACTTC. It specifies CSVLLAGPPEQYF.

This clonotype showed up just a few times. The chain is built from TRBV3-1 and TRBJ2-1; 13 positions agree with TRBD2. The junction had 18 bases not matched to a gene; V was cut back by 8 bases and J by 5 bases. Germline CDR1 and CDR2: LGHDT and YNNKEL (reference sequence). This CDR3 is 19 amino acids long. This chain's CDR3 is CASCLRGTSGIGGHNEQFF. The CDR3, as DNA: TGTGCCAGCTGTTTAAGAGGGACTAGCGGGATCGGGGGCCACAATGAGCAGTTCTTC.

This clonotype was counted a single time. It may be a read error: a sequence one base away is much more abundant. The chain couples TRBV12-3 or TRBV12-4 to TRBJ1-2; no clear D gene. The CDR3 contains 14 residues. This CDR3 is CASSLVSRNYCYTF. CDR3 sequence (DNA): TGTGCCAGCAGTTTAGTAAGCCGTAACTATTGCTACACCTTC.

This clonotype came up many times. The J gene is TRBJ2-7, the V gene TRBV29-1; TRBD2 matches at 7 bases. V lost 6 bases to trimming and J lost 1 base; unmatched junction nucleotides: 6. The CDR3 covers 13 residues. From germline, CDR1 is SQVTM and CDR2 ANQGSEA. Written as DNA, the CDR3 is TGCAGCGTCTCGCGGGAGTGGTCCTACGAGCAGTACTTC. Translation: CSVSREWSYEQYF.

This clonotype was seen many times. The CDR3 DNA follows: TGTGCCAGCAGACACCGGGACGGCGACACCGGGGAGCTGTTTTTT. This codes for CASRHRDGDTGELFF. V and J are TRBV5-8 and TRBJ2-2; D may be TRBD1 or TRBD2 (5 bases each). CDR1 is SGHTS and CDR2 is YDEGEE in the germline V gene. The length of the CDR3 is 15 residues. Trimming took off 5 bases at V and 3 bases at J, with 14 bases between the two ends. The variable domain in full, completed from reference TRBV5-8 and TRBJ2-2, reads EAGVTQSPTHLIKTRGQQATLRCSPISGHTSVYWYQQALGLGLQFLLWYDEGEERNRGNFPPRFSGRQFPNYSSELNVNALELEDSALYLCASRHRDGDTGELFFGEGSRLTVL.

The sample holds a few counts of this clonotype. The chain joins TRBV7-9 to TRBJ2-1; D is uncertain. The germline V and J ends were trimmed by 1 base and 2 bases, with 9 bases remaining between them. This CDR3 spans 15 amino acids. Germline V gene lookup returns CDR1 SEHNR and CDR2 FQNEAQ (reference sequence). This CDR3 is CASSLGPSTYNEQFF. Here the CDR3 DNA reads TGTGCCAGCAGCTTAGGGCCATCCACCTACAATGAGCAGTTCTTC.

This clonotype was detected ten times or more. The rearrangement links TRBV5-1 to TRBJ2-1; TRBD1 matches at 7 bases. V was clipped by 1 base and J by 14 bases; unmatched bases: 9. The CDR3 sequence is 13 residues long. Germline V gene lookup returns CDR1 SGHRS and CDR2 YFSETQ. The CDR3 sequence: CASSLTGAAREFF. In nucleotides, the CDR3 is TGCGCCAGCAGCTTGACAGGGGCCGCACGGGAGTTCTTC. Using reference TRBV5-1 and TRBJ2-1 for the parts outside the CDR3, the full variable domain is KAGVTQTPRYLIKTRGQQVTLSCSPISGHRSVSWYQQTPGQGLQFLFEYFSETQRNKGNFPGRFSGRQFSNSRSEMNVSTLELGDSALYLCASSLTGAAREFFGPGTRLTVL.

Many counts were recorded for this clonotype. The chain couples TRBV11-2 to TRBJ2-3, with D hard to call. CDR1 is SGHAT, CDR2 FQNNGV, per germline. Trimming took 0 bases from V and 4 from J, leaving 5 bases between them. CDR3 length equals 13 residues. The chain's CDR3 is CASSLEVPDTQYF. In DNA, the CDR3 is TGTGCCAGCAGCTTAGAGGTGCCAGATACGCAGTATTTT.

This clonotype was recorded many times. J is TRBJ2-5 and V is TRBV5-8; tentative D call: TRBD2 (6 bases). Trimming took off 4 bases at V and 2 bases at J, with 12 bases between the two ends. The germline V gene encodes CDR1 SGHTS and CDR2 YDEGEE. This CDR3 is 14 amino acids long. DNA of the CDR3: TGTGCCAGCAGCGAGGGACTTGTACAAGAGACCCAGTACTTC. As protein: CASSEGLVQETQYF. Looking up the rest from reference TRBV5-8 and TRBJ2-5 gives the full variable domain: EAGVTQSPTHLIKTRGQQATLRCSPISGHTSVYWYQQALGLGLQFLLWYDEGEERNRGNFPPRFSGRQFPNYSSELNVNALELEDSALYLCASSEGLVQETQYFGPGTRLLVL.

This clonotype has ten or more counts. This sequence joins TRBV27 and TRBJ2-7; 7 positions match TRBD2. The germline gives CDR1 MNHEY, CDR2 SMNVEV (reference sequence). The V segment lost 6 bases and the J segment 7 bases; nucleotides outside the gene matches: 6. The CDR3 runs 12 residues. The CDR3 DNA is TGTGCCAGCAGCTGGGGGGGAACGGAGCAGTACTTC. Amino acids: CASSWGGTEQYF.

This clonotype was seen many times. The CDR3 sequence is CASSFGASGDEQYF. CDR3 coding DNA: TGCGCCAGCAGCTTTGGAGCTAGCGGGGACGAGCAGTACTTC. J is TRBJ2-7 and V is TRBV5-1; 9 positions match TRBD2. The junction had 5 bases not matched to a gene; V was cut back by 2 bases and J by 5 bases. This CDR3 spans 14 amino acids. Germline-derived CDR1 and CDR2 are SGHRS and YFSETQ.

This clonotype was seen many times. This rearrangement joins TRBV28 to TRBJ2-1; 12 bases line up with TRBD2. The germline V gene encodes CDR1 MDHEN and CDR2 SYDVKM. The CDR3 totals 20 residues. The V segment lost 0 bases and the J segment 3 bases; nucleotides outside the gene matches: 12. CDR3: CASSLWGLAGGPGGYNEQFF. The DNA for the CDR3 is TGTGCCAGCAGTTTATGGGGGCTAGCGGGAGGGCCTGGGGGCTACAATGAGCAGTTCTTC.

This clonotype was counted at least ten times. V is TRBV24-1 and J is TRBJ2-6, with D maybe TRBD1 (6 bases). The CDR3 contains 14 residues. Germline V gene sequence: CDR1 KGHDR, CDR2 SFDVKD. Trimming removed 9 bases at V and 3 bases at J, with 11 bases between. This chain's CDR3 is CATQGSGGANVLTF. In nucleotides, the CDR3 is TGTGCCACCCAGGGGTCGGGTGGGGCCAACGTCCTGACTTTC.

This clonotype has a count of ten or more. The CDR3 here is CASSSRLAVYNEQFF. Here the CDR3 DNA reads TGTGCCAGCAGCTCAAGGTTGGCAGTCTACAATGAGCAGTTCTTC. The chain combines TRBV7-8 with TRBJ2-1; D uncertain. V gave up 4 bases and J gave up 3 bases, with 13 bases separating them. Germline CDR1 and CDR2: SGHVS and FQNEAQ. The CDR3 contains 15 residues. Drawing the rest from reference TRBV7-8 and TRBJ2-1, the complete variable domain is GAGVSQSPRYKVAKRGQDVALRCDPISGHVSLFWYQQALGQGPEFLTYFQNEAQLDKSGLPSDRFFAERPEGSVSTLKIQRTQQEDSAVYLCASSSRLAVYNEQFFGPGTRLTVL.

The table lists this clonotype with many counts. The chain employs TRBV12-3 or TRBV12-4 and TRBJ2-5; 12 bases fit TRBD2. J was trimmed by 2 bases and V by 4 bases; bases with no gene match: 2. This CDR3 spans 15 amino acids. In DNA form, the CDR3 reads TGTGCCAGCAGTTGGACTAGCGGGAAACAAGAGACCCAGTACTTC. This sequence encodes CASSWTSGKQETQYF.

This clonotype showed up many times. The chain has TRBV21-1 and TRBJ2-7; the table's D call, TRBD1, has no DNA check behind it. TRBV21-1 constitutes a pseudogene. CDR3 length: 16 amino acids. In DNA form, the CDR3 reads TGTGCCAGCAGCAAAGTTCTGGGGCATCCCACCTACGAGCAGTACTTC. Protein: CASSKVLGHPTYEQYF.

This clonotype came up many times. The chain links TRBV4-3 to TRBJ1-1, with 9 bases identical to TRBD1. CDR3 size: 13 residues. Germline values: CDR1 LGHNA, CDR2 YSLEER. The chain's CDR3 is CATGGGMNTEAFF. The CDR3 coding sequence is TGCGCGACAGGGGGAGGGATGAACACTGAAGCTTTCTTT.

In this sample, this clonotype is medium-sized (0.01 to 0.1%). V gene TRBV7-3 combines with J gene TRBJ2-1; D may be TRBD1 or TRBD2 (6 bases each). Per the germline V gene, CDR1 is SGHTA and CDR2 is FQGTGA. V shed 1 base and J shed 0 bases, with 10 bases lying between them. CDR3 length: 16 residues. Here the CDR3 reads CASSLIGGGSYNEQFF. The CDR3 region has the DNA TGTGCCAGCAGCTTAATAGGAGGGGGCTCCTACAATGAGCAGTTCTTC.

In this sample, this clonotype turned up many times. J is TRBJ2-2 and V is TRBV3-1; TRBD1 matches 11 bases. With 6 bases clipped from V and 6 bases from J, the junction kept 6 bases outside the gene matches. Germline loops: CDR1 LGHDT, CDR2 YNNKEL (reference sequence). This CDR3 spans 15 amino acids. CDR3 sequence (DNA): TGTGCCAGCAGTCCCGGACAGGGGGCATCCGGGGAGCTGTTTTTT. It is translated as CASSPGQGASGELFF.

The chain links TRBV10-3 to TRBJ2-7; 9 bases are shared with TRBD2. The V gene end was trimmed by 2 bases and the J gene end by 2 bases; junction bases not matched to a gene: 13. The CDR3 extends over 18 amino acids. Per the germline V gene, CDR1 is ENHRY and CDR2 is SYGVKD. The CDR3 DNA reads as TGTGCCATCAGTGAGGGGGATTTAGCGGGGGTGGTCCCCTACGAGCAGTACTTC. This gives the protein CAISEGDLAGVVPYEQYF.

This clonotype came up many times. The chain has TRBV7-8 and TRBJ1-6, with D possibly being TRBD1 (5 bases). The V gene lost 3 bases and the J gene lost 7 bases, with 19 bases spanning the gap. Germline V gene sequence: CDR1 SGHVS, CDR2 FQNEAQ. The CDR3 has 17 amino acids. For the CDR3, the DNA is TGTGCCAGCAGCTTTAGCAGGGTGCCCCGATCGAATTCACCCCTCCACTTT. Amino acids: CASSFSRVPRSNSPLHF.

This clonotype was counted many times. The V gene is TRBV4-3, the J gene TRBJ2-4; D gene ambiguous. This CDR3 is 17 amino acids long. The germline CDR1 and CDR2 sequences are LGHNA and YSLEER. The V end was cut by 4 bases, the J end by 4 bases, with 20 bases between. The CDR3 DNA reads as TGCGCCAGCAGCCTTCGGTTAGGGCCCTCCGGGAAAAACATTCAGTACTTC. Protein sequence: CASSLRLGPSGKNIQYF.

This clonotype was recorded at least ten times. The genes are TRBV9 and TRBJ1-3; D remains ambiguous. Trimming removed 4 bases at V and 0 bases at J, with 11 bases between. The CDR3 runs to 15 residues. The germline V gene has CDR1 SGDLS and CDR2 YYNGEE. As DNA, the CDR3 is TGTGCCAGCAGCTCAACACCCGGCTCTGGAAACACCATATATTTT. Its translation is CASSSTPGSGNTIYF.